This T cell receptor beta chain was identified in a study of regulatory T cells in long-lasting Graves disease. Whole-study findings and limits: Study was limited to peripheral blood, excluding thyroid tissue. The TCR repertoire of persistent Graves' patients was less diverse than that of newly diagnosed ones.

In building TCR beta libraries, iRepertoire HTBI primers were used together with Arm-PCR of CDR3 regions. TCRdb passed the multiplex PCR reads through MiXCR, listing each CDR3 protein once. Here the sample spans 550,000 or so distinct CDR3 sequences, about 12% being singletons. Time point: newly diagnosed GD, antithyroid drugs for less than 3 months. RNA isolated from PBMCs was used to make the TCR library. Germline CDR1 is MDHEN and CDR2 is SYDVKM. The V and J ends lost 6 bases and 15 bases, in that order; junction bases with no gene match: 12. CDR3 length: 14 amino acids. This clonotype was counted only a few times. Its antigen is currently unknown. This sample was shared with a second study, whose subject was T cells in Graves' hyperthyroidism and ophthalmopathy.

This receptor was taken from a woman under 40 with Graves disease. The V call is TRBV28, the J call TRBJ2-1, with 12 bases matching TRBD1. Sequencing was performed on peripheral blood mononuclear cells (PBMCs), taken at new diagnosis, from a patient treated with antithyroid drugs. CDR3 sequence: CASSRGTGGAKGFF. Written as DNA, the CDR3 is TGTGCCAGCAGCAGAGGGACAGGGGGCGCCAAGGGGTTCTTC.